This T cell receptor (beta chain) was captured by sequencing in a study of CD8+ T cells in alopecia areata. Turning to the study itself: C3H/HeJ donors aged about 6-12 months with spontaneous alopecia supplied skin grafted onto 7-10-week-old female C3H/HeJ mice. Study results and caveats: Clonality was higher in lesional than normal scalp, especially in alopecia totalis/universalis.

Germline CDR1 NNHDY, CDR2 SYVADS. This CDR3 is 16 amino acids long. Germline trimming cut 3 bases from V and 2 bases from J; bases unmatched to any gene: 8. This clone was seen only a few times. What it binds is not known. Gene names and germline match the mouse. Read data end 4 residues before the CDR3 end; the end is taken from the germline J gene. The sequencing template was cDNA reverse transcribed from extracted RNA. Produced via immunoSEQ multiplex PCR; TCRdb's table is partial and in-frame only. The sample contains around 100,000 clones, none occurring once; around 19% lies in the top ten. This rearrangement joins TRBV13-3 to TRBJ2-7; 10 bases align to TRBD2. The source is a C3H/HeJ mouse with alopecia areata. Strain haplotype at MHC: H2-k. The sequenced material came from lesional skin. The CDR3 bases that were read are TGTGCCAGCAGTGCCGACAGCGACTGGGGGGCCTAT. It encodes CASSADSDWGAY. The whole CDR3 sequence reads CASSADSDWGAYEQYF.